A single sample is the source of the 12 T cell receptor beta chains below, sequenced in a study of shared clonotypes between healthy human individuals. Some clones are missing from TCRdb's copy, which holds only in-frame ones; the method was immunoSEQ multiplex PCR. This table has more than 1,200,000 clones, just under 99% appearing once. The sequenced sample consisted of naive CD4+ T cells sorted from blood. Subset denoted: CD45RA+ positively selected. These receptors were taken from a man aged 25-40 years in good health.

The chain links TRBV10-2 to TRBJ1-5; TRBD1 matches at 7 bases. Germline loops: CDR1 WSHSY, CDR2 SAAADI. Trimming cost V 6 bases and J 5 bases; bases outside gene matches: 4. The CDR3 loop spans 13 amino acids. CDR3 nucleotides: TGCGCCAGCAGCGACAGGGACGATCAGCCCCAGCATTTT. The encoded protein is CASSDRDDQPQHF.

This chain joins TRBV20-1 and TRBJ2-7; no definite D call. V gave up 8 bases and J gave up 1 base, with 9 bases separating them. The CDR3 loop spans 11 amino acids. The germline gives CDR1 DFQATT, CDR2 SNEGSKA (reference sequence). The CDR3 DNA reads TGCAGTCTGACGCAATCCTACGAGCAGTACTTC. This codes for CSLTQSYEQYF.

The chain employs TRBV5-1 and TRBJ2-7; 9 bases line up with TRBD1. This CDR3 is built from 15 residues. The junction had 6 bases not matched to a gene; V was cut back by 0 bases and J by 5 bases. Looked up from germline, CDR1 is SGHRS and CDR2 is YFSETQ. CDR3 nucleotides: TGCGCCAGCAGCTTGGCTGGGACAGGGTATAACGAGCAGTACTTC. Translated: CASSLAGTGYNEQYF.

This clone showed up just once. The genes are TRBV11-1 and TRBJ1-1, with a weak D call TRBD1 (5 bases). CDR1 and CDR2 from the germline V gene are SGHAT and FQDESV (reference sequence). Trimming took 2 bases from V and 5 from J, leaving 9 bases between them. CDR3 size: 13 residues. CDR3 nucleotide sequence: TGTGCCAGCAGCTTATCGTCAGGGACTGAAGCTTTCTTT. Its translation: CASSLSSGTEAFF.

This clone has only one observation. The CDR3 spells CASSIMSARISGNTIYF. CDR3 coding DNA: TGTGCCAGTAGTATAATGTCCGCCCGGATCTCTGGAAACACCATATATTTT. The chain carries TRBV19 and TRBJ1-3; no definite D call. This CDR3 has 17 amino acids. Deletions cut 2 bases from V and 0 bases from J, with 14 bases between. The germline V gene has CDR1 LNHDA and CDR2 SQIVND (reference sequence).

CDR3 in amino acids: CASSTGGAADTQYF. CDR3 nucleotide sequence: TGTGCCAGCTCGACAGGGGGCGCGGCAGATACGCAGTATTTT. The chain uses TRBV28 and TRBJ2-3; 10 bases map to TRBD1. This CDR3 is built from 14 residues. Germline CDR1 and CDR2: MDHEN and SYDVKM. V was pared by 8 bases and J by 4 bases, with 6 bases of the junction left unmatched.

The CDR3 coding sequence is TGTGCCAGCAGCTTGGGAGGTCAAGAGACCCAGTACTTC. Translating it yields CASSLGGQETQYF. This sequence joins TRBV5-5 and TRBJ2-5; no clear D. V was cut by 0 bases and J by 2 bases, with 5 bases left in between. Germline V gene sequence: CDR1 SGHKS, CDR2 YYEKEE (reference sequence). The length of the CDR3 is 13 residues.

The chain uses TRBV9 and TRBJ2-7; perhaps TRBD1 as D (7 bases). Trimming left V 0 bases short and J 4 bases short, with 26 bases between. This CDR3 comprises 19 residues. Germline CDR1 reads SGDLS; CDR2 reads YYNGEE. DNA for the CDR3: TGTGCCAGCAGCGTAGGAACAGGGGACCGGAGGGCGAGACCATACGAGCAGTACTTC. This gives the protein CASSVGTGDRRARPYEQYF.

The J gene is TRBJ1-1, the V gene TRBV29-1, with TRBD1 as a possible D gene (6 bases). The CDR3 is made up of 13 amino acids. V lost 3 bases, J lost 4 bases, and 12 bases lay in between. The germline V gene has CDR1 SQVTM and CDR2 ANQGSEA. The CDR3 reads CSVEGGPSTEAFF. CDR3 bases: TGCAGCGTTGAGGGGGGCCCCAGCACTGAAGCTTTCTTT.

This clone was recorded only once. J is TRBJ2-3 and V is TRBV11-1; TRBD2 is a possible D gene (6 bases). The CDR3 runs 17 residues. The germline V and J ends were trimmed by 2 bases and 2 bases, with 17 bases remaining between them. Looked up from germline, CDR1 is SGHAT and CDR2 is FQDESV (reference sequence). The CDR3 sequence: CASSLRFGGKSTDTQYF. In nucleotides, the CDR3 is TGTGCCAGCAGCTTAAGATTTGGCGGGAAGTCCACAGATACGCAGTATTTT. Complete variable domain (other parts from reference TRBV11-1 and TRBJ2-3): EAEVAQSPRYKITEKSQAVAFWCDPISGHATLYWYRQILGQGPELLVQFQDESVVDDSQLPKDRFSAERLKGVDSTLKIQPAELGDSAMYLCASSLRFGGKSTDTQYFGPGTRLTVL.

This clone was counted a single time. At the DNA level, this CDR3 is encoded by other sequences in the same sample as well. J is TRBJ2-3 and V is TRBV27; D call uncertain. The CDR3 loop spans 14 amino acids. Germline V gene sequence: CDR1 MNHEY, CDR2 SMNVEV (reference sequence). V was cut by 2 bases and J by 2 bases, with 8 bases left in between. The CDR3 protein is CASSLGLSTDTQYF. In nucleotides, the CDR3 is TGTGCCAGCAGTTTAGGGCTTTCCACAGATACGCAGTATTTT.

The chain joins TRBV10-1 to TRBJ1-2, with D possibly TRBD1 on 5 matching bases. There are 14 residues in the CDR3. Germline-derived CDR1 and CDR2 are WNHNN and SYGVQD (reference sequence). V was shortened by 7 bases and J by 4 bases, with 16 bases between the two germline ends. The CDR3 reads CASTSRQPPYGYTF. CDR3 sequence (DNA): TGCGCCAGCACGTCCCGACAGCCTCCCTATGGCTACACCTTC.